The T cell receptor beta chain under discussion was sequenced for a study of blood T cell repertoires in COVID-19. Sequencing was performed with immunoSEQ multiplex PCR; in TCRdb, only in-frame clones are kept and a portion is missing. The sample has about 160,000 clones; around four fifths are singletons. With 7 bases clipped from V and 4 bases from J, the junction kept 16 bases outside the gene matches. From germline, CDR1 is SQVTM and CDR2 ANQGSEA. The CDR3 sequence is 18 residues long. This clone was recorded once. The sequenced sample was peripheral blood. This receptor was identified in a woman aged 80 or over with acute or convalescent COVID-19. This sequence joins TRBV29-1 and TRBJ2-1; 13 bases map to TRBD2. The CDR3 sequence: CSAAILSTSGGPYNEQFF. The CDR3, as DNA: TGCAGCGCTGCTATACTTTCGACTAGCGGGGGGCCTTACAATGAGCAGTTCTTC.